This T cell receptor (beta chain) was retrieved from a study of tumor and adjacent non-tumor tissue in lung cancer (dated by TCRdb to the late 2010s). Background on the whole study: By cancer type, the cohort comprised eleven to twelve adenocarcinoma patients, a couple of squamous cell carcinoma patients and 1 small cell lung cancer patient. The 15 or so patients were aged roughly 31 to 80 years, included about ten men and 5 women, and had TNM stage I to III disease. In total, sequencing yielded 100 million to 150 million productive TCRbeta reads, which works out to an average of about 3.9 million reads per sample. Using bulk TCRbeta repertoires from some 16 lung cancer patients, the study set lung tumor tissue side by side with matched distant non-tumor lung tissue. Some 31 paired specimens, one tumor and one normal lung sample per patient, were profiled by TCRbeta CDR3 sequencing. Overall study outcomes, separate from this receptor: The top 100 clones made up a significantly larger cumulative share of the repertoire in normal lung than in tumor tissue. Peripheral blood was not sequenced, so blood TCRbeta repertoires in these lung cancer patients were not examined. TCR diversity was significantly higher in younger patients, and greater tumor TCR diversity was associated with shorter overall survival and shorter disease-free survival. The sequencing platform is not named in the methods, and unique molecular identifiers are not mentioned. The cohort had only 15 patients, and the authors noted that larger samples and more detailed clinical data are needed. Significantly higher TCR diversity (inverse Simpson) was observed in tumor tissue than in normal lung tissue (around 450 vs 150, P = 0.0075, Mann-Whitney U test).

Library method: multiplex PCR. TCRdb shows the sequencer as Illumina HiSeq 2500. TCRbeta libraries were built by three rounds of nested PCR using primers (Table S4), following protocols modified from ARM-PCR. Before sequencing, PCR products of 200-500 bp were excised from the gel and purified with the QIAquick gel extraction kit. Per the source publication's procedure: Reads were cleaned using Trimmomatic, were merged into complete CDR3 sequences using FLASH, and were assigned to V(D)J germline segments using MiTCR. Clonal diversity was computed as the inverse Simpson's index with VDJtools. Productive reads were defined as in-frame sequences without a premature stop codon. The public sequencing data were trimmed at Q25 with fastp and processed into clonotypes with MiXCR by TCRdb, which kept only in-frame beta chains. Rows matching on CDR3 protein sequence are summarized as one entry with the most common DNA and genes. What appears here as the V and J calls and clone size reflects TCRdb's work, not the paper's. In all, the sample holds approximately 100,000 distinct CDR3 sequences, and more than 60% of those were seen once. Clones ranked in the top ten supply 30% to 45% of the sample.

Details on this clonotype: The specificity of this receptor is unknown. No base quality values were provided; no much bigger clone lies one nucleotide off.

Bulk unsorted tissue served as the source for RNA extraction, and RNA quality was assessed using a NanoDrop ND-1000 and an Agilent 2100. Newly diagnosed lung cancer patients without prior chemotherapy who had been admitted for thoracic surgery in China between August and November 2014 were enrolled as donors. Patients with previous radiotherapy or chemotherapy, or with another concurrent cancer, were excluded from the study. Surgical tissue pieces of 1-2 cm3 were preserved in RNAlater solution and were kept at -80 degrees C until use. There are 15 amino acids in the CDR3, from cysteine to phenylalanine inclusive. Of all the DNA, just the CDR3 is kept, 45 bases in frame from base 1. From the germline V gene, CDR1 is SGHNT and CDR2 is YENEEA. Cut back by 11 bases and 4 bases, the V and J ends lie 23 bases apart.

This receptor was identified in a woman in her fifties or sixties with non-small cell lung cancer. The V and J genes are TRBV11-3 and TRBJ1-1; no D gene is confidently identified. The sequenced sample was lung tumor tissue. Read as DNA, the sequence is TGTGCCTGTAGCTTAGATTCGGGGATAGGCACTGAAGCTTTCTTT. Its protein reads: CACSLDSGIGTEAFF. This CDR3, with the reference TRBV11-3 and TRBJ1-1 proteins standing in past its ends, gives the full variable domain EAGVVQSPRYKIIEKKQPVAFWCNPISGHNTLYWYLQNLGQGPELLIRYENEEAVDDSQLPKDRFSAERLKGVDSTLKIQPAELGDSAVYLCACSLDSGIGTEAFFGQGTRLTVV.